A single sample is the source of the 17 T cell receptor beta chains below, sequenced in a study of long-term antiretroviral therapy in people with HIV. The immunoSEQ assay was v3.0, run at survey level. Produced via immunoSEQ multiplex PCR; TCRdb's table is partial and in-frame only. The sample has tens of thousands of clones, 86% seen once. The specimen was unsorted PBMCs, collected 0.1 years before starting antiretroviral therapy. The origin of the receptors is a woman in her forties or fifties with HIV.

This sequence joins TRBV7-9 and TRBJ1-2, with D maybe TRBD1 (6 bases). V was cut by 3 bases and J by 0 bases, with 8 bases left in between. Germline lookup yields CDR1 SEHNR and CDR2 FQNEAQ (reference sequence). The CDR3 extends over 14 amino acids. CDR3 sequence reads: CASSLDSPNYGYTF. The DNA of the CDR3 is TGTGCCAGCAGCTTGGACAGCCCTAACTATGGCTACACCTTC.

The count of this clone is one. The rearrangement links TRBV27 to TRBJ1-1; a possible D gene is TRBD1 (6 bases). Between the trimmed V and J ends, which lost 5 bases and 3 bases, there was a span of 19 bases. The CDR3 contains 16 residues. Germline lookup yields CDR1 MNHEY and CDR2 SMNVEV (reference sequence). CDR3 sequence: CASSPRSPQGHTEAFF. The DNA of the CDR3 is TGTGCCAGCAGTCCCCGATCCCCCCAGGGGCACACTGAAGCTTTCTTT.

The V gene is TRBV7-3, the J gene TRBJ2-1; D perhaps matches TRBD1 (6 bases). Trimming pared 5 bases from V and 8 bases from J, leaving 13 bases between. The CDR3 consists of 13 residues. CDR1 is SGHTA, CDR2 FQGTGA, per germline. The CDR3 sequence: CASSPVGAYEQFF. The CDR3 coding sequence is TGTGCCAGCAGCCCCGTGGGGGCTTATGAGCAGTTCTTC.

V is TRBV7-6 and J is TRBJ2-7; the match to TRBD2 covers 12 bases. J gave up 9 bases and V 2 bases, and 11 bases lay outside the gene matches. Germline CDR1 is SGHVS and CDR2 is FNYEAQ. The CDR3 runs 16 residues. The CDR3 DNA is TGTGCCAGCAGCTTAACCACTAGCGGGGGGAATGGCGGGCAGTACTTC. This translates into CASSLTTSGGNGGQYF. The variable domain in full, completed from reference TRBV7-6 and TRBJ2-7, reads GAGVSQSPRYKVTKRGQDVALRCDPISGHVSLYWYRQALGQGPEFLTYFNYEAQQDKSGLPNDRFSAERPEGSISTLTIQRTEQRDSAMYRCASSLTTSGGNGGQYFGPGTRLTVT.

The rearrangement links TRBV9 to TRBJ1-4, with 8 bases identical to TRBD1. This CDR3 region has 18 residues. Looked up from germline, CDR1 is SGDLS and CDR2 is YYNGEE. V gave up 3 bases and J gave up 6 bases; unmatched junction bases: 16. The CDR3 reads CASSAPEADRGSDEKLFF. The CDR3 DNA reads as TGTGCCAGCAGCGCCCCCGAGGCCGACAGGGGCTCCGATGAAAAACTGTTTTTT. The whole variable domain, remainder taken from reference TRBV9 and TRBJ1-4, is DSGVTQTPKHLITATGQRVTLRCSPRSGDLSVYWYQQSLDQGLQFLIQYYNGEERAKGNILERFSAQQFPDLHSELNLSSLELGDSALYFCASSAPEADRGSDEKLFFGSGTQLSVL.

This clone was picked up a small number of times. J is TRBJ1-5 and V is TRBV10-1; D may be TRBD1 (5 bases). V lost 2 bases, J lost 3 bases, and 8 bases lay in between. Per germline, CDR1 WNHNN and CDR2 SYGVQD (reference sequence). The CDR3 consists of 14 residues. CDR3 sequence reads: CASSEGGDNQPQHF. The CDR3 nucleotides are TGCGCCAGCAGTGAGGGGGGGGACAATCAGCCCCAGCATTTT.

The chain carries TRBV7-2 and TRBJ2-1; TRBD2 matches 10 bases. CDR3 length equals 16 residues. The trim removed 8 bases at V and 8 bases at J, leaving 15 bases unmatched. Germline V gene data show CDR1 as SGHTA and CDR2 as FQGNSA. The CDR3 reads CASGKAPAGGPHEQFF. DNA for the CDR3: TGTGCCAGCGGAAAGGCCCCAGCGGGGGGGCCCCATGAGCAGTTCTTC.

The rearrangement uses TRBV9 and TRBJ1-2, with 7 bases fitting TRBD1. Germline trimming cut 0 bases from V and 4 bases from J; bases unmatched to any gene: 12. The germline gives CDR1 SGDLS, CDR2 YYNGEE. The CDR3 consists of 17 residues. Here the CDR3 reads CASSVAETGIVAYGYTF. In DNA form, the CDR3 reads TGTGCCAGCAGCGTAGCTGAGACAGGGATTGTAGCCTATGGCTACACCTTC.

This chain links TRBV19 with TRBJ2-7; D is possibly TRBD1 (5 bases). Germline V gene data show CDR1 as LNHDA and CDR2 as SQIVND (reference sequence). V dropped 10 bases and J dropped 2 bases, with 18 bases sitting between them. This CDR3 is built from 14 residues. The chain's CDR3 is CATSLATGAYEQYF. CDR3 bases: TGTGCCACCAGTCTGGCCACAGGAGCCTACGAGCAGTACTTC. The whole variable domain, remainder taken from reference TRBV19 and TRBJ2-7, is DGGITQSPKYLFRKEGQNVTLSCEQNLNHDAMYWYRQDPGQGLRLIYYSQIVNDFQKGDIAEGYSVSREKKESFPLTVTSAQKNPTAFYLCATSLATGAYEQYFGPGTRLTVT.

This clone was seen just once. The chain carries TRBV4-3 and TRBJ2-7; 10 nucleotides match TRBD1. This CDR3 has 15 amino acids. CDR1 is LGHNA and CDR2 is YSLEER in the germline V gene. V lost 4 bases, J lost 2 bases, and 5 bases stayed unmatched. DNA for the CDR3: TGCGCCAGCAGCCCTGGGACAGGGGATCCCTACGAGCAGTACTTC. The encoded protein is CASSPGTGDPYEQYF.

The chain is built from TRBV7-9 and TRBJ1-1; 10 bases are a match to TRBD1. CDR1 SEHNR and CDR2 FQNEAQ come from the germline V gene (reference sequence). The CDR3 is made up of 17 amino acids. Losses at the gene ends were 3 bases for V and 2 bases for J; bases not matched to a gene: 9. The chain's CDR3 is CASSFPDRGGDNTEAFF. CDR3 bases: TGTGCCAGCAGCTTTCCGGACAGGGGGGGAGATAACACTGAAGCTTTCTTT. The full variable domain, completed using reference TRBV7-9 and TRBJ1-1, is DTGVSQNPRHKITKRGQNVTFRCDPISEHNRLYWYRQTLGQGPEFLTYFQNEAQLEKSRLLSDRFSAERPKGSFSTLEIQRTEQGDSAMYLCASSFPDRGGDNTEAFFGQGTRLTVV.

The V gene is TRBV27, the J gene TRBJ2-2; maybe TRBD1 (6 bases). Germline V CDR1 and CDR2: MNHEY, SMNVEV (reference sequence). Trimming pared 6 bases from V and 0 bases from J, leaving 8 bases between. This CDR3 is 14 amino acids long. In DNA, the CDR3 is TGTGCCAGCAGACAGGGCGCGAACACCGGGGAGCTGTTTTTT. Its translation: CASRQGANTGELFF.

J is TRBJ1-2 and V is TRBV7-2; no definite D call. The V gene lost 1 base and the J gene lost 7 bases, with 10 bases spanning the gap. Germline-derived CDR1 and CDR2 are SGHTA and FQGNSA. The CDR3 consists of 13 residues. The DNA of the CDR3 is TGTGCCAGCAGCTTAGATGGCATTTCTGGCTACACCTTC. This codes for CASSLDGISGYTF.

This clone showed up just a few times. The V gene is TRBV6-4, the J gene TRBJ2-1, with D unresolved. V was shortened by 0 bases and J by 1 base, with 10 bases between the two germline ends. The CDR3 sequence is 16 residues long. Germline CDR1 MRHNA, CDR2 SNTAGT. The CDR3 reads CASSDSVDRSYNEQFF. The DNA of the CDR3 is TGTGCCAGCAGTGACTCGGTGGATCGGTCCTACAATGAGCAGTTCTTC.

This rearrangement joins TRBV28 to TRBJ1-1; D is possibly TRBD1 (6 bases). Trimming stripped 7 bases from V and 6 bases from J, with 15 bases between. This CDR3 comprises 13 residues. The germline gives CDR1 MDHEN, CDR2 SYDVKM. In nucleotides, the CDR3 is TGTGCCAGCAAACAGGGTCTTAAGGCTGAAGCTTTCTTT. Residues: CASKQGLKAEAFF.

The chain combines TRBV2 with TRBJ1-1; D gene uncertain. Trimming left V 3 bases short and J 5 bases short, with 10 bases between. CDR3 size: 13 residues. Germline values: CDR1 SNHLY, CDR2 FYNNEI. The CDR3 DNA sequence: TGTGCCAGCAGTGACAGAGGACGAACTGAAGCTTTCTTT. Encoded protein: CASSDRGRTEAFF.

The chain couples TRBV30 to TRBJ2-2; TRBD2 aligns across 8 bases. Trimming removed 3 bases from V and 7 bases from J; junction bases left unmatched: 4. CDR3 size: 13 residues. Germline CDR1 reads GTSNPN; CDR2 reads SVGIG (reference sequence). The CDR3 sequence: CAWSGGVGGELFF. The CDR3 region has the DNA TGTGCCTGGAGCGGGGGGGTTGGCGGGGAGCTGTTTTTT.